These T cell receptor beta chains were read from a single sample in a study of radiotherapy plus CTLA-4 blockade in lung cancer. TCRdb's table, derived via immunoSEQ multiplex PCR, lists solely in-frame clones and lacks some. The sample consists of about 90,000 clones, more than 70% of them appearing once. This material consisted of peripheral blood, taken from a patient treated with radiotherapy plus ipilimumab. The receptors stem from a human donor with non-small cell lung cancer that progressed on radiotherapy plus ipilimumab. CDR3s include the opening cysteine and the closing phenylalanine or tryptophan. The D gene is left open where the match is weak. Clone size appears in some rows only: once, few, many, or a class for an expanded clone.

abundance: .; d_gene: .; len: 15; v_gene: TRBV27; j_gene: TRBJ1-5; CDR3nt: TGTGCCAGCAGTTTATCAGGGTCTAGCAATCAGCCCCAGCATTTT; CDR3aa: CASSLSGSSNQPQHF
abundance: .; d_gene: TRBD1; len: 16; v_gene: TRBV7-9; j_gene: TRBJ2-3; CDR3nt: TGTGCCAGCAGCTTAGCATATAACAACAGGGGACATACGCAGTATTTT; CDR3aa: CASSLAYNNRGHTQYF
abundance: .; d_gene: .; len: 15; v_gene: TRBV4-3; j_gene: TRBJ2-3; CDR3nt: TGCGCCAGCAGCCAAGAATCAGGCCTCACAGATACGCAGTATTTT; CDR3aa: CASSQESGLTDTQYF
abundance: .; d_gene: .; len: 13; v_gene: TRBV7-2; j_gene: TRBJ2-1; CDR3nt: TGTGCCAGCAGCCCCGGGCGAGGGAATGAGCAGTTCTTC; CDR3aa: CASSPGRGNEQFF
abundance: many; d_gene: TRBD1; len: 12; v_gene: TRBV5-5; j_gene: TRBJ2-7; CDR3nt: TGTGCCAGCAGCTTGGACAGGGGTTGGAAGTACTTC; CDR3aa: CASSLDRGWKYF
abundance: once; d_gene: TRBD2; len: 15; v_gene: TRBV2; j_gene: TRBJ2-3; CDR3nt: TGTGCCAGCAGGGAAAGGACTAGCGGGGTGGCTGCGCAGTATTTT; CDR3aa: CASRERTSGVAAQYF
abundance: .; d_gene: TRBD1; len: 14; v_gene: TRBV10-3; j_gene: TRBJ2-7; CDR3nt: TGTGCCATCAAGCCACAGGGGTCCACCTACGAGCAGTACTTC; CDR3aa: CAIKPQGSTYEQYF
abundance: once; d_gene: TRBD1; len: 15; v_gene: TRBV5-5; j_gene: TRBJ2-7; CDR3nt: TGTGCCAGCAGCTTGGCCGCAGGCCGGGCAGGGGGCATCGACTTC; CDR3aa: CASSLAAGRAGGIDF
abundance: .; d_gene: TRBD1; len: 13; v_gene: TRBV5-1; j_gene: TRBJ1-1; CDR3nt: TGCGCCAGCAGCTTTAACAGGGGGACTGAAGCTTTCTTT; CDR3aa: CASSFNRGTEAFF
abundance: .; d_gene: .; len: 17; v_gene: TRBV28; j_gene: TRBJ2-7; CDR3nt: TGTGCCAGCAGAGCACAACGACACGTTAGTCTCTCCTACGAGCAGTACTTC; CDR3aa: CASRAQRHVSLSYEQYF
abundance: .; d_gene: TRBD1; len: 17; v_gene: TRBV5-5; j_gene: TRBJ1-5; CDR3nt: TGTGCCAGCAGCTTGGTGGCAGGGGGCCGTAGCAATCAGCCCCAGCATTTT; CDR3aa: CASSLVAGGRSNQPQHF
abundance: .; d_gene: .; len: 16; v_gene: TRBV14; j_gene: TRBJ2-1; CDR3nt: TGTGCCAGCAGCCAAGAGGTTTGGACAGTTTACAATGAGCAGTTCTTC; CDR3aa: CASSQEVWTVYNEQFF
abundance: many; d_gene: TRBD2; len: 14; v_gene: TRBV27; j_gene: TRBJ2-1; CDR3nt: TGTGCCAGCAGTTTCACTAGCGCATACAATGAGCAGTTCTTC; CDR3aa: CASSFTSAYNEQFF
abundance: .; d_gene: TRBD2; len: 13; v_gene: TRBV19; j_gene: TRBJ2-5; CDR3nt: TGTGCCAGTAGCCCACGCGGGGGAGAGACCCAGTACTTC; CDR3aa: CASSPRGGETQYF
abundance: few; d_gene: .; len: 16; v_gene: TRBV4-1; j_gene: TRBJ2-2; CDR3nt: TGCGCCAGCAGCCCCCTTAGTAGCCCAGGGCACGGGGAGCTGTTTTTT; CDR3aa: CASSPLSSPGHGELFF
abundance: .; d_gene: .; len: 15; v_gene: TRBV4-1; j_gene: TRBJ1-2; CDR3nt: TGCGCCAGCAGCCAAGGGCAGGGGTGGAGGGGCGGCTACACCTTC; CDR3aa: CASSQGQGWRGGYTF
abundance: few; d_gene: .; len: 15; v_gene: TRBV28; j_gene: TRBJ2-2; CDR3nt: TGTGCCAGCAGTTTCGGCCAACTAGTGGCCGGGGAGCTGTTTTTT; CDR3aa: CASSFGQLVAGELFF
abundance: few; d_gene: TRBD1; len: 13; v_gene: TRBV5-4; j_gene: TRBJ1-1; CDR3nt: TGTGCCAGCAGCCCAAGACAGGGGGCGCAAGCTTTCTTT; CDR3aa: CASSPRQGAQAFF
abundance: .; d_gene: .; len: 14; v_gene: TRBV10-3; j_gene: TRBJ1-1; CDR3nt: TGTGCCATCAGTGAGGGACGAATGGGCACTGAAGCTTTCTTT; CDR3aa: CAISEGRMGTEAFF
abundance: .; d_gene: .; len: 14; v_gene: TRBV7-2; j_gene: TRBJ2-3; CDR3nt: TGTGCCAGCAGCTTAGGGGCTACCACAGATACGCAGTATTTT; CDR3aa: CASSLGATTDTQYF
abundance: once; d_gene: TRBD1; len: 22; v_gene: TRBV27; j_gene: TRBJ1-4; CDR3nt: TGTGCCAGCAGCCGTCTTAAATTTCGGACAGGGGGAGTTCGGCCAACTAATGAAAAACTGTTTTTT; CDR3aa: CASSRLKFRTGGVRPTNEKLFF
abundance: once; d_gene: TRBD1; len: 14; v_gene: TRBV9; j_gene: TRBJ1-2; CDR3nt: TGTGCCAGCAGCGTCGGGACAGCTAACTATGGCTACACCTTC; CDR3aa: CASSVGTANYGYTF
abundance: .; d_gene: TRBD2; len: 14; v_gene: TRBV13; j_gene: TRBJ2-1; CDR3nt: TGTGCCACGGAGCGGGGCTCCTCCTACAATGAGCAGTTCTTC; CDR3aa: CATERGSSYNEQFF
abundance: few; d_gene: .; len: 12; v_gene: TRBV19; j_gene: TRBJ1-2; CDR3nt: TGTGCCAGTAGGCAGCTCAGGGATGGCTACACCTTC; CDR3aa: CASRQLRDGYTF
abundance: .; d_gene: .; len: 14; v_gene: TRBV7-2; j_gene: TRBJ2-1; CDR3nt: TGTGCCAGCAGCTTAGCAGGGGTGGACAATGAGCAGTTCTTC; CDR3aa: CASSLAGVDNEQFF
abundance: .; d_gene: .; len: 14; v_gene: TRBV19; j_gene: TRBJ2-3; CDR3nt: TGTGCCAGTAGTCCTGGAGTGGGCACAGATACGCAGTATTTT; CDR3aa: CASSPGVGTDTQYF
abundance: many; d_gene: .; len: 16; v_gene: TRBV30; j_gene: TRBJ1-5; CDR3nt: TGTGCCTGGGGTGGGCAAGGTAGCCTAAGCAATCAGCCCCAGCATTTT; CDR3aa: CAWGGQGSLSNQPQHF
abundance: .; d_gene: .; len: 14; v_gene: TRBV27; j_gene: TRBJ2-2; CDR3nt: TGTGCCAGCAGACCACAGCGAAACACCGGGGAGCTGTTTTTT; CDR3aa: CASRPQRNTGELFF
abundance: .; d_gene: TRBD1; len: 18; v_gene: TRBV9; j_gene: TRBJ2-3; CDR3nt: TGTGCCAGCAGCCCCCATCTGACAGGGGCAGGAGGCACAGATACGCAGTATTTT; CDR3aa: CASSPHLTGAGGTDTQYF
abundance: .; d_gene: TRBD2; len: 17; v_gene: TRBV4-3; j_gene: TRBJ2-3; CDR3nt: TGCGCCAGCAGCCAAGAACGAACTAGCGGGGGTCCAGATACGCAGTATTTT; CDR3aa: CASSQERTSGGPDTQYF
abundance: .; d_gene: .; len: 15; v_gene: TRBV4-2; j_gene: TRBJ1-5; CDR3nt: TGTGCCAGCAGCCAAGGTTCGGGGGGCAATCAGCCCCAGCATTTT; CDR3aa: CASSQGSGGNQPQHF
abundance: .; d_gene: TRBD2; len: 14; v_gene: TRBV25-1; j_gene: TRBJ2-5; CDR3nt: TGTGCCAGCAGTGCCGCTAGCGGCCAAGAGACCCAGTACTTC; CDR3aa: CASSAASGQETQYF
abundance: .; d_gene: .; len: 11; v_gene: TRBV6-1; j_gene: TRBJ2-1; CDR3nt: TGTGCCAGCAGTTTGTTGTATGAGCAGTTCTTC; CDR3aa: CASSLLYEQFF
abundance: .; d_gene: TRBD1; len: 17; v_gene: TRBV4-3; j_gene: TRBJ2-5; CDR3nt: TGCGCCAGCAGCCGAGGGGGAGACAGGGGGACGGGGGAGACCCAGTACTTC; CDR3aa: CASSRGGDRGTGETQYF
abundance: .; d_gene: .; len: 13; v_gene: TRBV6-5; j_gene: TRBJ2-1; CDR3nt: TGTGCCAGCAGTTACGGGGTCAGCAATGAGCAGTTCTTC; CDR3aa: CASSYGVSNEQFF
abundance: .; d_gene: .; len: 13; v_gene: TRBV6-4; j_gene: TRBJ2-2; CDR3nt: TGTGCCAGCAGAGGGCCGAACACCGGGGAGCTGTTTTTT; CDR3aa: CASRGPNTGELFF
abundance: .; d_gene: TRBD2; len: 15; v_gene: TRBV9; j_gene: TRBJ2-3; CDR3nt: TGTGCCAGCAGCGTTCAAGCGGGAGCCGCAGATACGCAGTATTTT; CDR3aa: CASSVQAGAADTQYF
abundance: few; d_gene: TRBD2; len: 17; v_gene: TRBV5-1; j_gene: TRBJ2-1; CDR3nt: TGCGCCAGCAGCTTGGGACTAGCGGGGGGGCCCTACAATGAGCAGTTCTTC; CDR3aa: CASSLGLAGGPYNEQFF
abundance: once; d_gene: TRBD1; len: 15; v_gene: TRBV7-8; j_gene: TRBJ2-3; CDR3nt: TGTGCCAGCAGCTTAGCGGGGACAGGGACAGATACGCAGTATTTT; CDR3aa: CASSLAGTGTDTQYF
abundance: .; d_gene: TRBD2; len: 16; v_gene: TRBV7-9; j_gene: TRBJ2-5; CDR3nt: TGTGCCAGCAGCTTCTGGACTAGCCTCGGGGGAGAGACCCAGTACTTC; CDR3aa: CASSFWTSLGGETQYF
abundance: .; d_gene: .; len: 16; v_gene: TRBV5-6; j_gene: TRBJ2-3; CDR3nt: TGTGCCAGCAGCGACATGGGTATGGACAGCACAGATACGCAGTATTTT; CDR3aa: CASSDMGMDSTDTQYF
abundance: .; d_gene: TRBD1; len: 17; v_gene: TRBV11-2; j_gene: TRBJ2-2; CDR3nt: TGTGCCAGCAGCATACCCCGGGACAGCGCGAACACCGGGGAGCTGTTTTTT; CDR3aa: CASSIPRDSANTGELFF
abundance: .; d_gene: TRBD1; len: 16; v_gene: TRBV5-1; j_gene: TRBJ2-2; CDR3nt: TGCGCCAGCAGCTTAAGGGGGACAGGGGACACCGGGGAGCTGTTTTTT; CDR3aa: CASSLRGTGDTGELFF
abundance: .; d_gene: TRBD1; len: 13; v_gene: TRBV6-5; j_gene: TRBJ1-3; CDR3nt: TGTGCCAGCGAGGACAGGGCTGGAAACACCATATATTTT; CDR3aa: CASEDRAGNTIYF
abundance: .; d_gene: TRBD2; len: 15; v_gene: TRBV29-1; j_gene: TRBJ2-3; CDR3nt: TGCAGCGTTGGGGGACTAGCGGAAGGGCCAGATACGCAGTATTTT; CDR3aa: CSVGGLAEGPDTQYF
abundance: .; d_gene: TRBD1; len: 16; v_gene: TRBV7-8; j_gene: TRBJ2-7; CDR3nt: TGTGCCAGCAGCGGAACCGGGACAGGGCACACCTACGAGCAGTACTTC; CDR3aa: CASSGTGTGHTYEQYF
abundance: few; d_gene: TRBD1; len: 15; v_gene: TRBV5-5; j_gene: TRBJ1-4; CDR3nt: TGTGCCAGCAGCTCGGACGGGACAGATGGCGAAAAACTGTTTTTT; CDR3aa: CASSSDGTDGEKLFF